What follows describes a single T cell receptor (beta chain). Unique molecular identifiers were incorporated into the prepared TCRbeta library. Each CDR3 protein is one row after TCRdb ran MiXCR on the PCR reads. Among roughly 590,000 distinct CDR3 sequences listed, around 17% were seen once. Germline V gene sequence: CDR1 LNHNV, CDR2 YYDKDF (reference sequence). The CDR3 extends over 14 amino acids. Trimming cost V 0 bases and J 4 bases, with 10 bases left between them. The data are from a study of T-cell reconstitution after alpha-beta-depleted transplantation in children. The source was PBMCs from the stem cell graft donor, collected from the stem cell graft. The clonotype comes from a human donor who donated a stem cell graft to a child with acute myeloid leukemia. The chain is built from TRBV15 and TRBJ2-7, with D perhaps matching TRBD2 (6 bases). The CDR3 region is CATSRDSAGYEQYF. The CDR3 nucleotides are TGTGCCACCAGCAGAGATTCGGCGGGGTACGAGCAGTACTTC.